A single sample gave rise to the 24 T cell receptor beta chains below, sequenced in a study of T-cell memory formation after mild COVID-19. Using its own MiXCR run on the 5' RACE reads, TCRdb lists one record per CDR3 protein. The sample shows some 600,000 distinct CDR3 sequences, around a sixth of them seen only once. The sample consisted of PBMCs or a T cell subset sorted from them (not recorded which). The receptors originated from an adult woman who had mild COVID-19 (a few samples of this study predate the infection). Cell type and time point are not known.

The chain uses TRBV3-1 and TRBJ1-5; no firm D call. The germline V gene has CDR1 LGHDT and CDR2 YNNKEL (reference sequence). The CDR3 runs to 12 residues. Trimming stripped 3 bases from V and 9 bases from J, with 9 bases between. Here the CDR3 reads CASSHGEGPQHF. In DNA form, the CDR3 reads TGTGCCAGCAGCCACGGGGAAGGGCCCCAGCATTTT.

The chain links TRBV3-1 to TRBJ2-2; no reliable D call. The CDR3 runs to 13 residues. Trimming took off 6 bases at V and 4 bases at J, with 9 bases between the two ends. Germline CDR1 and CDR2: LGHDT and YNNKEL (reference sequence). CDR3 loop: CASRKVGTGELFF. CDR3 DNA sequence: TGTGCCAGCAGAAAGGTGGGCACCGGGGAGCTGTTTTTT.

This clonotype was seen a few times. The chain joins TRBV9 to TRBJ2-6; TRBD1 might be the D (5 bases). The CDR3 sequence is 17 residues long. Germline CDR1 is SGDLS and CDR2 is YYNGEE. V lost 0 bases and J lost 2, with 12 bases in between. CDR3 nucleotide sequence: TGTGCCAGCAGCGTAGCCCAGGGTGGGGCTGGGGCCAACGTCCTGACTTTC. As protein: CASSVAQGGAGANVLTF.

The V call is TRBV6-4, the J call TRBJ2-1; either TRBD1 or TRBD2 may supply D (5 bases each). Germline-derived CDR1 and CDR2 are MRHNA and SNTAGT. The V end lost 3 bases, the J end lost 3 bases, and 15 bases lay between the germline ends. The CDR3 extends over 16 amino acids. The CDR3: CASSEGAVGGYNEQFF. The CDR3 region has the DNA TGTGCCAGCAGTGAGGGAGCCGTTGGGGGCTACAATGAGCAGTTCTTC.

There are a few counts of this clonotype. The genes are TRBV5-1 and TRBJ2-3; maybe TRBD2 (5 bases). The CDR3 sequence is 13 residues long. The V end was cut by 4 bases, the J end by 9 bases, with 15 bases between. Germline CDR1 is SGHRS and CDR2 is YFSETQ. The DNA for the CDR3 is TGCGCCAGCAGCAGACTGGACTCCCCGACGCAGTATTTT. Protein product: CASSRLDSPTQYF.

This clonotype was observed a few times. This chain links TRBV6-2 or TRBV6-3 with TRBJ2-3, with 8 bases that match TRBD2. The CDR3 contains 16 residues. CDR1 and CDR2 from the germline V gene are MNHEY and SVGEGT. Losses at the gene ends were 4 bases for V and 1 base for J; bases not matched to a gene: 7. In nucleotides, the CDR3 is TGTGCCAGCAGTTTCGGGAGGACTAGCCGCACAGATACGCAGTATTTT. Its translation is CASSFGRTSRTDTQYF.

This clonotype has only a few counts. The V gene is TRBV29-1, the J gene TRBJ2-7; 11 nucleotides align to TRBD1. Germline V gives CDR1 SQVTM, CDR2 ANQGSEA. Trimming at V came to 1 base and at J to 5 bases, leaving 7 bases not matched to a gene. The CDR3 contains 15 residues. CDR3 region: CSVEATGTGGDEQYF. The CDR3 DNA follows: TGCAGCGTTGAAGCAACCGGGACAGGGGGAGACGAGCAGTACTTC.

The rearrangement joins TRBV25-1 to TRBJ1-1; D is uncertain. The ends were cut back, 1 base at V and 1 base at J, with 10 bases in the middle. CDR1 is MGHDK and CDR2 is SYGVNS in the germline V gene. The CDR3 runs 15 residues. The CDR3 loop reads CASSELGQENTEAFF. The CDR3, as DNA: TGTGCCAGCAGTGAATTAGGTCAGGAGAACACTGAAGCTTTCTTT.

CDR3 region: CAISDSPYEQYF. CDR3 in DNA: TGTGCCATCAGTGACAGTCCCTACGAGCAGTACTTC. The chain uses TRBV10-3 and TRBJ2-7, with unresolved D. The CDR3 has 12 residues. Germline CDR1 and CDR2: ENHRY and SYGVKD. Between the trimmed V and J ends, which lost 3 bases and 2 bases, there was a span of 5 bases.

The chain carries TRBV7-6 and TRBJ2-7; maybe TRBD2 (6 bases). Germline lookup yields CDR1 SGHVS and CDR2 FNYEAQ. The CDR3 sequence is 15 residues long. The germline V and J ends were trimmed by 0 bases and 6 bases, with 15 bases remaining between them. The CDR3 coding sequence is TGTGCCAGCAGCTTAGCTCCGGGGGAAATCGGCGAGCAGTACTTC. It is translated as CASSLAPGEIGEQYF.

This clonotype was observed a few times. This chain's CDR3 is CALRGSLGGTEAFF. The CDR3 DNA sequence: TGTGCCTTGCGGGGGTCCCTAGGGGGCACTGAAGCTTTCTTT. The chain uses TRBV10-3 and TRBJ1-1, with a weak D call TRBD1 (6 bases). The ends were cut back, 11 bases at V and 4 bases at J, with 20 bases in the middle. This CDR3 has 14 residues. The germline V gene encodes CDR1 ENHRY and CDR2 SYGVKD.

The chain carries TRBV7-3 and TRBJ2-2; tentatively, D is TRBD1 (6 bases). This CDR3 contains 16 residues. Looked up from germline, CDR1 is SGHTA and CDR2 is FQGTGA. Between the trimmed V and J ends, which lost 3 bases and 4 bases, there was a span of 15 bases. CDR3 amino acids: CASSFQGPAGTGELFF. The CDR3 bases are TGTGCCAGCAGCTTTCAGGGGCCCGCGGGCACCGGGGAGCTGTTTTTT.

This sequence joins TRBV20-1 and TRBJ1-1; TRBD1 is a possible D gene (5 bases). Looked up from germline, CDR1 is DFQATT and CDR2 is SNEGSKA (reference sequence). The CDR3 is 15 amino acids. The V and J ends lost 0 bases and 0 bases respectively, with 11 bases between them. The CDR3 DNA follows: TGCAGTGCTAGAGATTTGCGGGGGGTGAACACTGAAGCTTTCTTT. Translating it yields CSARDLRGVNTEAFF.

In its sample, this clonotype was seen a few times. The chain links TRBV30 to TRBJ1-5; 8 bases map to TRBD1. In germline, CDR1 is GTSNPN, CDR2 SVGIG (reference sequence). This CDR3 region has 15 residues. V lost 2 bases, J lost 3 bases, and 6 bases stayed unmatched. This chain's CDR3 is CAWSTTGDLNQPQHF. DNA of the CDR3: TGTGCCTGGAGTACGACAGGGGATCTCAATCAGCCCCAGCATTTT.

The chain employs TRBV7-2 and TRBJ2-2, with 9 bases that match TRBD2. Trimming removed 2 bases from V and 5 bases from J; junction bases left unmatched: 9. CDR3 length equals 17 residues. Germline lookup yields CDR1 SGHTA and CDR2 FQGNSA. The CDR3 DNA follows: TGTGCCAGCAGCTTAAATTCGGCGGGAGGGAAGACCGGGGAGCTGTTTTTT. Its translation is CASSLNSAGGKTGELFF.

This clonotype was counted only a few times. The chain joins TRBV7-6 to TRBJ2-1, with TRBD2 identical over 10 bases. J was trimmed by 6 bases and V by 4 bases; bases with no gene match: 12. The CDR3 spans 17 residues. Germline CDR1 is SGHVS and CDR2 is FNYEAQ. CDR3 amino acids: CASSSLLAGDVSNEQFF. The DNA of the CDR3 is TGTGCCAGCAGCTCCCTGCTAGCGGGGGATGTTAGCAATGAGCAGTTCTTC.

This clonotype showed up just once. The chain recombines TRBV2 with TRBJ1-5; D might be TRBD1 (6 bases). V shed 6 bases and J shed 4 bases, with 19 bases lying between them. There are 16 residues in the CDR3. CDR1 and CDR2 from the germline V gene are SNHLY and FYNNEI. The CDR3 protein is CASSAGDLYGNQPQHF. The CDR3 DNA sequence: TGTGCCAGCAGCGCAGGGGATCTTTATGGTAATCAGCCCCAGCATTTT.

The rearrangement uses TRBV5-6 and TRBJ1-2; D not resolved. Germline V gives CDR1 SGHDT, CDR2 YYEEEE. Trimming left V 0 bases short and J 5 bases short, with 5 bases between. CDR3 length: 12 amino acids. The CDR3 loop reads CASSLADYGYTF. CDR3 DNA: TGTGCCAGCAGCTTGGCCGATTATGGCTACACCTTC.

The chain employs TRBV20-1 and TRBJ1-6, with 8 bases aligning to TRBD1. The CDR3 runs to 14 residues. The junction had 1 base not matched to a gene; V was cut back by 6 bases and J by 0 bases. Germline assignment: CDR1 DFQATT and CDR2 SNEGSKA (reference sequence). The CDR3 spells CSATGGSYNSPLHF. CDR3 in DNA: TGCAGTGCCACAGGGGGCTCCTATAATTCACCCCTCCACTTT.

This chain joins TRBV5-8 and TRBJ1-2; unclear D gene. Trimming removed 0 bases at V and 2 bases at J, with 14 bases between. The CDR3 loop spans 16 amino acids. CDR1 and CDR2 from the germline V gene are SGHTS and YDEGEE. The CDR3 DNA follows: TGTGCCAGCAGCTTGGTGCTGACTACAGCGAACTATGGCTACACCTTC. Translated: CASSLVLTTANYGYTF.

This chain connects TRBV20-1 to TRBJ1-1; TRBD1 might be the D (6 bases). Germline loops: CDR1 DFQATT, CDR2 SNEGSKA (reference sequence). V gave up 5 bases and J gave up 1 base, with 20 bases separating them. The CDR3 covers 16 residues. The CDR3 reads CSAAEMGGLKNTEAFF. In nucleotides, the CDR3 is TGCAGTGCTGCCGAGATGGGGGGCTTGAAGAACACTGAAGCTTTCTTT.

This clonotype was picked up a small number of times. CDR3 sequence (DNA): TGTGCCAGCAGTTTAAGGGGACCCGGGGAGCTGTTTTTT. Its protein is CASSLRGPGELFF. J is TRBJ2-2 and V is TRBV12-3 or TRBV12-4, with D possibly called TRBD1 or TRBD2 (5 bases each). Deletions cut 2 bases from V and 6 bases from J, with 7 bases between. The CDR3 contains 13 residues.

This clonotype was detected a few times. The V and J genes are TRBV27 and TRBJ1-6; TRBD1 agrees at 8 bases. CDR1 and CDR2 (germline): MNHEY, SMNVEV (reference sequence). The CDR3 has 17 amino acids. Trimming removed 3 bases from V and 9 bases from J; junction bases left unmatched: 13. The DNA for the CDR3 is TGTGCCAGCAGTTTCGGTGGATGGGCAGGGGGCTCTTCACCCCTCCACTTT. It encodes CASSFGGWAGGSSPLHF.

This clonotype occurred a few times. The V gene is TRBV6-5, the J gene TRBJ2-2; no clear D gene. Germline V CDR1 and CDR2: MNHEY, SVGAGI. CDR3 size: 15 residues. Trimming took off 6 bases at V and 5 bases at J, with 16 bases between the two ends. Here the CDR3 reads CASRKDNRRTGELFF. The CDR3 DNA reads as TGTGCCAGCAGAAAGGATAATCGGAGAACCGGGGAGCTGTTTTTT.